This TCR beta chain was identified in a study of T cells in Graves' hyperthyroidism and ophthalmopathy. Across the study: Peripheral blood collection took place at initial diagnosis, before any treatment. The study, taken as a whole, reports: Model-based prediction identified ophthalmopathy a median around 6.7 months prior to its onset. Separating ophthalmopathy from stable hyperthyroidism was achieved by a 13 V-J model.

Amplified TCR beta CDR3 regions came from RNA transcripts. With the HTBI primer set, the TCR CDR3 went through a first round of RT-PCR. TCRdb fed the multiplex PCR reads into MiXCR, producing one record per CDR3 protein. This sample carries over 120,000 distinct CDR3 sequences, around 21% of them seen once, and the ten largest clones take around 70%. This clonotype has just a few counts. Its antigen remains unidentified. Trimming removed 7 bases from V and 7 bases from J; junction bases left unmatched: 8. CDR1 is LNHDA and CDR2 is SQIVND in the germline V gene (reference sequence). CDR3 length equals 14 residues.

The V gene is TRBV19, the J gene TRBJ1-2, with 11 bases identical to TRBD1. Sample: blood. The receptor was isolated from a woman in her fifties or sixties with Graves' hyperthyroidism that later progressed to Graves' ophthalmopathy. The CDR3 loop is CASTGSGTGGGYTF. The CDR3, as DNA: TGTGCCAGTACCGGATCCGGGACAGGGGGTGGCTACACCTTC.